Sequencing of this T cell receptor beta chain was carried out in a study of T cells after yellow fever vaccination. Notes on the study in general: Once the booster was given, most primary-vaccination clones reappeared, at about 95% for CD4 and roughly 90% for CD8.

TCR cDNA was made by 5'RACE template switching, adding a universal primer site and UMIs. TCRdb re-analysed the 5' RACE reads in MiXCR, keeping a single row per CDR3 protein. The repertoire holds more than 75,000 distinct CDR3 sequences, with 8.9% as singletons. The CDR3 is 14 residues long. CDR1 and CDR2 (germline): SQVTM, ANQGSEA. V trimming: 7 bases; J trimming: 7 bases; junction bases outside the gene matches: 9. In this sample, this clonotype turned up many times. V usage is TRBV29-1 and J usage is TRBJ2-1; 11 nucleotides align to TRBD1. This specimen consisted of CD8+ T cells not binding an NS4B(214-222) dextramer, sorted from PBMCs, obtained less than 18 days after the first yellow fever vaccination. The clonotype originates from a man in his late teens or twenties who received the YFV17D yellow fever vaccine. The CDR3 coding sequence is TGCAGCGCCCCTGGACAGGGGGCGAAGAATGAGCAGTTCTTC. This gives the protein CSAPGQGAKNEQFF.